This T cell receptor beta chain was profiled in a study of beta chain features in type 1 diabetes. TCRB transcripts that were expressed got sequenced, as all of the isolated RNA had been reverse transcribed. The assay was immunoSEQ multiplex PCR, and TCRdb's table has in-frame clones only and misses some. Of nearly 700,000 clones listed, 13% are singletons. Each sorted population was over 98% pure. A remark on this clone: The antigen remains unidentified.

Findings of the study overall: For Type 1 diabetes patients, all four CD4+ subsets carried TCRB CDR3s that were moderately but significantly shorter.

Trimming removed 1 base from V and 4 bases from J, with 11 bases in between. The CDR3 loop spans 14 amino acids. Germline CDR1 reads SGHDT; CDR2 reads YYEEEE. This chain links TRBV5-6 with TRBJ1-2, with D uncertain. The sequenced material came from naive CD4+ T cells from blood. This sequence originates from a man aged 18 to 29 with type 1 diabetes. CDR3 bases: TGTGCCAGCAGCTTGAAGGGTCCGGCCTATGGCTACACCTTC. It is translated as CASSLKGPAYGYTF.